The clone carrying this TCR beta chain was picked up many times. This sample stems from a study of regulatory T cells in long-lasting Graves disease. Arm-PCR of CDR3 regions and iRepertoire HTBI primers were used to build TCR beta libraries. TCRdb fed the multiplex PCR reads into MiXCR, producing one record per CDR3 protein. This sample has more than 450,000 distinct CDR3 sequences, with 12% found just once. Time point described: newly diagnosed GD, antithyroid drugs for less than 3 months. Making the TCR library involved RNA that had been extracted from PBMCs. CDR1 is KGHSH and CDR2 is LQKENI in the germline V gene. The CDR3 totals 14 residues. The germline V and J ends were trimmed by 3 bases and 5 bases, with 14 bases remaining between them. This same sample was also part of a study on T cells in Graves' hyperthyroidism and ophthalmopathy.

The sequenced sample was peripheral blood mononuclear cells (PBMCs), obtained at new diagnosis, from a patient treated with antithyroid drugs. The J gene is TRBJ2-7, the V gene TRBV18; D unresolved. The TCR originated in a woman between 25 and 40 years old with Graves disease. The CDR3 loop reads CASSPIPGFDEQYF. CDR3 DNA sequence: TGTGCCAGCTCACCTATCCCCGGTTTCGACGAGCAGTACTTC.